These 29 T cell receptor beta chains were all obtained from the same sample, sequenced in a study of blood T cell repertoires in COVID-19 (dated by TCRdb to the early 2020s). The method was the immunoSEQ multiplex PCR assay. Held by TCRdb, this immuneACCESS table contains in-frame sequences only and omits some clones. Under half of the omission traces to an unresolved V gene where checked; the cause of the rest is unknown. In this sample the table shows about 410,000 clones, about nine tenths of which occur a single time. Approximately 1.4% of the sample is taken by the ten largest. Sequenced: peripheral blood. These receptors all come from a woman aged 25 to 39 with active or convalescent COVID-19.

The gene calls are TRBV7-2 and TRBJ1-1, with D unclear. CDR3 size: 15 residues. Germline assignment: CDR1 SGHTA and CDR2 FQGNSA. V was clipped by 3 bases and J by 0 bases, with 11 bases between them. The chain's CDR3 is CASSFSGKMNTEAFF. CDR3 bases: TGTGCCAGCAGCTTTTCCGGGAAGATGAACACTGAAGCTTTCTTT.

This chain uses TRBV27 with TRBJ1-6, with D hard to call. Germline V gives CDR1 MNHEY, CDR2 SMNVEV (reference sequence). The CDR3 extends over 14 amino acids. V was cut by 3 bases and J by 9 bases, with 12 bases left in between. The CDR3 protein is CASSFGPEGSPLHF. The DNA of the CDR3 is TGTGCCAGCAGTTTTGGCCCTGAGGGTTCACCCCTCCACTTT.

The chain joins TRBV4-2 to TRBJ1-1; no reliable D call. This CDR3 region has 15 residues. With 3 bases removed from V and 3 bases from J, the gap between germline ends came to 14 bases. In germline, CDR1 is LGHNA, CDR2 YNFKEQ. The CDR3, as DNA: TGTGCCAGCAGCCAGCAAGAGGTGGCTTACACTGAAGCTTTCTTT. It codes for CASSQQEVAYTEAFF.

This clone was observed a few times. The chain carries TRBV7-9 and TRBJ2-7, with 16 bases aligning to TRBD2. Germline V lookup: CDR1 SEHNR, CDR2 FQNEAQ (reference sequence). J lost 4 bases, V lost 5 bases, and 11 bases had no gene match. This CDR3 spans 18 amino acids. The CDR3 spells CASSSPGLAGGENYEQYF. The CDR3 DNA reads TGTGCCAGCAGCAGCCCGGGACTAGCGGGGGGGGAGAATTACGAGCAGTACTTC.

The chain links TRBV19 to TRBJ2-7, with 8 bases fitting TRBD2. Germline V lookup: CDR1 LNHDA, CDR2 SQIVND (reference sequence). CDR3 length: 16 amino acids. Trimming cost V 6 bases and J 7 bases; bases outside gene matches: 17. Here the CDR3 reads CASSGISGAFTREQYF. As DNA, the CDR3 is TGTGCCAGTAGCGGTATTAGCGGGGCCTTCACGAGGGAGCAGTACTTC.

The chain employs TRBV15 and TRBJ2-7; the D gene is possibly TRBD1 (6 bases). Per germline, CDR1 LNHNV and CDR2 YYDKDF (reference sequence). The CDR3 totals 14 residues. Trimming stripped 5 bases from V and 4 bases from J, with 15 bases between. This chain's CDR3 is CATSLTGLGYEQYF. The CDR3 nucleotides are TGTGCCACCAGCCTCACAGGGTTGGGTTACGAGCAGTACTTC.

J is TRBJ1-4 and V is TRBV29-1; weak D call: TRBD1 (5 bases). Germline assignment: CDR1 SQVTM and CDR2 ANQGSEA. The V and J ends lost 6 bases and 5 bases respectively, with 13 bases between them. The CDR3 loop spans 13 amino acids. CDR3 region: CSVLRAANEKLFF. CDR3 bases: TGCAGCGTACTCAGGGCCGCAAATGAAAAACTGTTTTTT.

V gene TRBV5-1 combines with J gene TRBJ2-3; possibly TRBD1 for D (6 bases). Germline CDR1 and CDR2: SGHRS and YFSETQ. This CDR3 comprises 14 residues. V dropped 0 bases and J dropped 7 bases, with 12 bases sitting between them. CDR3 DNA sequence: TGCGCCAGCAGCTTGGTGGGGGCGCTCCATACGCAGTATTTT. It specifies CASSLVGALHTQYF.

The chain has TRBV19 and TRBJ1-5; 7 bases match TRBD1. This CDR3 comprises 13 residues. The germline gives CDR1 LNHDA, CDR2 SQIVND (reference sequence). The V segment lost 6 bases and the J segment 7 bases; nucleotides outside the gene matches: 6. The CDR3 is CASSGTERQPQHF. The CDR3 DNA reads TGTGCCAGTAGCGGGACAGAAAGACAGCCCCAGCATTTT.

The V and J genes are TRBV6-4 and TRBJ2-2, with D possibly matching TRBD2 (7 bases). This CDR3 is built from 16 residues. CDR1 is MRHNA and CDR2 is SNTAGT in the germline V gene. Between the trimmed V and J ends, which lost 0 bases and 5 bases, there was a span of 13 bases. CDR3 nucleotides: TGTGCCAGCAGTGACTCCGGGGGGCTGAATACCGGGGAGCTGTTTTTT. Translated, it gives CASSDSGGLNTGELFF.

The V and J genes are TRBV2 and TRBJ2-5; 10 nucleotides agree with TRBD1. CDR1 is SNHLY, CDR2 FYNNEI, per germline. The CDR3 is 18 residues long. V shed 5 bases, J shed 5 bases, and the junction held 17 bases outside the gene matches. CDR3 loop: CASSRPGTGELLVETQYF. The CDR3 bases are TGTGCCAGCAGTCGTCCCGGGACAGGGGAGTTGTTGGTCGAGACCCAGTACTTC.

The chain is built from TRBV4-1 and TRBJ1-5; 9 bases agree with TRBD1. The CDR3 is made up of 18 amino acids. From germline, CDR1 is MGHRA and CDR2 YSYEKL. V was pared by 0 bases and J by 0 bases, with 6 bases of the junction left unmatched. DNA of the CDR3: TGCGCCAGCAGCCAAGAGCGGGACAGGGATTATAGCAATCAGCCCCAGCATTTT. Amino acids: CASSQERDRDYSNQPQHF.

The chain carries TRBV6-5 and TRBJ1-1; D is possibly TRBD1 (6 bases). This CDR3 region has 13 residues. V was shortened by 0 bases and J by 8 bases, with 10 bases between the two germline ends. Germline V gene sequence: CDR1 MNHEY, CDR2 SVGAGI. The CDR3: CASSYSIQGEAFF. CDR3 nucleotide sequence: TGTGCCAGCAGTTACTCGATCCAGGGGGAAGCTTTCTTT.

The V call is TRBV5-1, the J call TRBJ2-7; TRBD1 matches at 10 bases. Trimming took 0 bases from V and 5 from J; bases not matched to a gene: 5. Germline assignment: CDR1 SGHRS and CDR2 YFSETQ. CDR3 length: 15 residues. The CDR3 region is CASSLGQGALDEQYF. As DNA, the CDR3 is TGCGCCAGCAGCTTGGGACAGGGGGCACTGGACGAGCAGTACTTC.

CDR3 sequence (DNA): TGTGCCAGCAGAGAAGTCGACTCGAATACCCAGTACTTC. Translating it yields CASREVDSNTQYF. This chain links TRBV27 with TRBJ2-5; D uncertain. Trimming shortened V by 6 bases and J by 8 bases, and 16 bases separated the two germline ends. Germline assignment: CDR1 MNHEY and CDR2 SMNVEV (reference sequence). The CDR3 covers 13 residues.

V and J are TRBV7-9 and TRBJ1-6; TRBD1 aligns across 11 bases. This CDR3 has 17 amino acids. J lost 9 bases, V lost 4 bases, and 11 bases had no gene match. CDR1 and CDR2 (germline): SEHNR, FQNEAQ (reference sequence). Written as DNA, the CDR3 is TGTGCCAGCAGCTCGGGACAGGGGGTATTGAGGACTTCACCCCTCCACTTT. It specifies CASSSGQGVLRTSPLHF.

The chain carries TRBV30 and TRBJ1-1; D is possibly TRBD1 (6 bases). V gave up 4 bases and J gave up 4 bases, with 13 bases separating them. This CDR3 region has 13 residues. The germline V gene has CDR1 GTSNPN and CDR2 SVGIG (reference sequence). CDR3 loop: CAWTQGGGTEAFF. The CDR3 nucleotides read TGTGCCTGGACTCAGGGAGGGGGCACTGAAGCTTTCTTT.

The V gene is TRBV4-1, the J gene TRBJ2-1; 7 nucleotides match TRBD2. The germline V gene encodes CDR1 MGHRA and CDR2 YSYEKL. V was clipped by 4 bases and J by 0 bases; unmatched bases: 6. The CDR3 is 16 amino acids. DNA of the CDR3: TGCGCCAGCAGCCTGACTAGCCGGAGCTCCTACAATGAGCAGTTCTTC. Encoded protein: CASSLTSRSSYNEQFF.

The rearrangement links TRBV2 to TRBJ2-7; TRBD1 matches 7 bases. J lost 6 bases, V lost 3 bases, and 8 bases had no gene match. Germline-derived CDR1 and CDR2 are SNHLY and FYNNEI. The CDR3 sequence is 14 residues long. For the CDR3, the DNA is TGTGCCAGCAGTGAGGTGTCAGGGGGATTCGAGCAGTACTTC. This encodes CASSEVSGGFEQYF.

V gene TRBV24-1 combines with J gene TRBJ2-7; D perhaps matches TRBD1 (6 bases). The CDR3 is 15 residues long. V was trimmed by 5 bases and J by 2 bases, leaving 15 bases between them. The germline gives CDR1 KGHDR, CDR2 SFDVKD. In nucleotides, the CDR3 is TGTGCCACCAGTGGAAAGACAGGTTCAACCTACGAGCAGTACTTC. Amino acid sequence: CATSGKTGSTYEQYF.

This clone was counted a single time. The chain is built from TRBV18 and TRBJ1-2; 11 nucleotides match TRBD1. CDR1 is KGHSH, CDR2 LQKENI, per germline. The length of the CDR3 is 15 residues. Trimming removed 5 bases from V and 3 bases from J; junction bases left unmatched: 5. The CDR3 protein is CASSWGTGGDYGYTF. The CDR3 nucleotides are TGTGCCAGCTCATGGGGGACAGGGGGTGACTATGGCTACACCTTC.

The J gene is TRBJ2-1, the V gene TRBV19, with 12 bases lining up with TRBD2. The CDR3 is 14 residues long. Per germline, CDR1 LNHDA and CDR2 SQIVND (reference sequence). V gave up 10 bases and J gave up 7 bases; unmatched junction bases: 8. The CDR3 DNA follows: TGTGCCACCGAGGGACTAGCGGGTTTTAATGAGCAGTTCTTC. Translated, it gives CATEGLAGFNEQFF.

This clone appeared once. The V and J genes are TRBV11-2 and TRBJ2-1; D call uncertain. With 3 bases removed from V and 4 bases from J, the gap between germline ends came to 7 bases. Germline V CDR1 and CDR2: SGHAT, FQNNGV. There are 13 residues in the CDR3. CDR3 protein: CASSFENYNEQFF. CDR3 coding DNA: TGTGCCAGCAGCTTTGAGAATTACAATGAGCAGTTCTTC.

This rearrangement joins TRBV27 to TRBJ1-4; 9 nucleotides match TRBD1. The V and J ends lost 8 bases and 5 bases, in that order; junction bases with no gene match: 6. The CDR3 sequence is 14 residues long. The germline V gene has CDR1 MNHEY and CDR2 SMNVEV (reference sequence). CDR3 in DNA: TGTGCCAGCGGGGACAGGGAGTTAAATGAAAAACTGTTTTTT. Its protein is CASGDRELNEKLFF.

The V and J genes are TRBV25-1 and TRBJ1-6; D is ambiguous. This CDR3 is built from 13 residues. The V gene lost 1 base and the J gene lost 7 bases, with 5 bases spanning the gap. Germline-derived CDR1 and CDR2 are MGHDK and SYGVNS. The CDR3 here is CASSELRNSPLHF. The CDR3 nucleotides read TGTGCCAGCAGTGAATTGCGAAATTCACCCCTCCACTTT.

V gene TRBV5-1 combines with J gene TRBJ2-2, with a possible D match to TRBD1 (6 bases). CDR1 is SGHRS and CDR2 is YFSETQ in the germline V gene. The CDR3 loop spans 15 amino acids. Trimming stripped 3 bases from V and 4 bases from J, with 13 bases between. CDR3 DNA sequence: TGCGCCAGCAGCTCGGGACACCCGGGCACCGGGGAGCTGTTTTTT. Its protein product is CASSSGHPGTGELFF. The variable domain in full, completed from reference TRBV5-1 and TRBJ2-2, reads KAGVTQTPRYLIKTRGQQVTLSCSPISGHRSVSWYQQTPGQGLQFLFEYFSETQRNKGNFPGRFSGRQFSNSRSEMNVSTLELGDSALYLCASSSGHPGTGELFFGEGSRLTVL.

This sequence joins TRBV5-4 and TRBJ2-3, with 7 bases aligning to TRBD2. Trimming at V came to 4 bases and at J to 6 bases, leaving 8 bases not matched to a gene. The CDR3 runs to 14 residues. Per the germline V gene, CDR1 is SGHNT and CDR2 is YYREEE (reference sequence). The CDR3 here is CASSAGLEVDTQYF. In DNA, the CDR3 is TGTGCCAGCAGCGCTGGACTAGAGGTCGATACGCAGTATTTT.

This clone is a singleton in its sample. The rearrangement links TRBV10-3 to TRBJ1-5; D is possibly TRBD1 (6 bases). The CDR3 runs to 14 residues. Germline V lookup: CDR1 ENHRY, CDR2 SYGVKD. V was shortened by 3 bases and J by 4 bases, with 10 bases between the two germline ends. The CDR3 DNA reads as TGTGCCATCAGTGAATCAGGGGTTAATCAGCCCCAGCATTTT. Protein product: CAISESGVNQPQHF.

The chain links TRBV10-2 to TRBJ1-2; perhaps TRBD1 as D (5 bases). There are 14 residues in the CDR3. The germline CDR1 and CDR2 sequences are WSHSY and SAAADI. With 3 bases removed from V and 4 bases from J, the gap between germline ends came to 12 bases. The CDR3 DNA follows: TGCGCCAGCAGTGAACTTACAGGCTTCTATGGCTACACCTTC. It yields the protein CASSELTGFYGYTF.